The table lists the clone carrying this T cell receptor beta chain with a few counts. Antigen: not known. This entry belongs to a study of beta chain features in type 1 diabetes. Findings of the study overall: Within each of all four CD4+ subsets, Type 1 diabetes patients had TCRB CDR3s that were moderately but significantly shorter.

Since all of the isolated RNA was reverse transcribed, expressed TCRB transcripts were what got sequenced. Assay: immunoSEQ multiplex PCR; the TCRdb copy retains only in-frame clones and omits some. The table includes under 450,000 clones, roughly 13% detected once. CDR1 and CDR2 (germline): SGDLS, YYNGEE. CDR3 size: 17 residues. The ends were cut back, 0 bases at V and 5 bases at J, with 20 bases in the middle. Every donor provided one heparinised blood draw, which averaged roughly 120 mL. The sequence was obtained from a man under 40 in good health. The specimen was naive CD4+ T cells from blood. The chain links TRBV9 to TRBJ1-2, with D tentatively TRBD1 (5 bases). CDR3 sequence (DNA): TGTGCCAGCAGCGTAGGTGATCGGGACGGGAGTTGGTATGGCTACACCTTC. Its translation: CASSVGDRDGSWYGYTF.